This T cell receptor beta chain was sequenced during a study of lung T cells in sarcoidosis with Löfgren's syndrome. Whole-study context: Repertoire analyses centered on Löfgren's syndrome patients.

Study results and caveats: In alpha-beta pairs, TRAV12-1 favored TRBV2, and their CDR3s were homologous. Shared TRAV12-1 and TRBV2 CDR3 motifs across Löfgren's syndrome patients reportedly suggested public CD4+ TCRs.

The germline V and J ends were trimmed by 2 bases and 2 bases, with 5 bases remaining between them. Germline V gene sequence: CDR1 LGHNA, CDR2 YNFKEQ. The CDR3 has 13 residues. TCRdb re-derived calls from the reads in MiXCR, one entry per CDR3 protein. The sample lists 58,000 or so distinct CDR3 sequences; around 21% were seen once. This clonotype was picked up many times. The antigen remains unidentified. The receptor comes from a human donor with sarcoidosis (Löfgren's syndrome or another form), or a control subject (not recorded which). Material for sequencing was CD4+ T cells from PBMCs. This chain uses TRBV4-2 with TRBJ2-3; D not certain. The DNA of the CDR3 is TGTGCCAGCAGCCAAAGGACCACAGATACGCAGTATTTT. This translates into CASSQRTTDTQYF.